This T cell receptor beta chain was identified in a study of cytomegalovirus exposure and HLA in healthy donors. Turning to the study itself: Earlier results showed approximately 120 million unique TCR beta sequences derived from some 180 million T cells. General study results and limits: CMV antigen specificity was confirmed in vitro for a few CMV-associated chains. The study had only CMV serostatus as immune exposure information.

On this clone itself: Its antigen is as yet unknown.

The V gene lost 5 bases and the J gene lost 7 bases, with 9 bases spanning the gap. The germline V gene has CDR1 SGHAT and CDR2 FQNNGV. There are 13 residues in the CDR3. PCR primers comprised 60 Vbeta and 13 Jbeta primers. Profiled with immunoSEQ multiplex PCR; TCRdb holds only in-frame clones, not every one. This table has 85,000 to 100,000 clones, about 79% appearing once. The receptor was derived from a male donor in good health and CMV-seropositive. The sequenced material came from PBMCs. V and J are TRBV11-2 and TRBJ1-6; D is ambiguous. CDR3 in amino acids: CASSTSKNSPLHF. The CDR3 nucleotides are TGTGCCAGCAGCACAAGTAAGAATTCACCCCTCCACTTT.